This T cell receptor (beta chain) was retrieved from a study of T cell repertoires in cytomegalovirus infection. TCRdb reprocessed the reads with MiXCR, giving one entry per CDR3 protein. The table has approximately 140,000 distinct CDR3 sequences, more than 20% seen once; the top ten hold about 37%. A word on this clonotype: The antigen remains unidentified.

The CDR3 has 14 residues. Per the germline V gene, CDR1 is DFQATT and CDR2 is SNEGSKA (reference sequence). The TCR was taken from a human donor in good health (CMV status not recorded). Some clones in this sample may be carry-over from other donors' samples. Sequencing used PBMCs, sequenced either directly or after in vitro stimulation (not recorded which). The V gene is TRBV20-1, the J gene TRBJ1-2; D is unresolved. CDR3 sequence reads: CTLFSTAANYGYTF. CDR3 DNA sequence: TGCACCCTCTTTTCGACCGCAGCTAACTATGGCTACACCTTC.